Presented here are 5 T cell receptor beta chains from one specimen sequenced in a study of beta chain features in type 1 diabetes. Whole-study results and caveats: Within each of all four CD4+ subsets, Type 1 diabetes patients had TCRB CDR3s that were moderately but significantly shorter.

The study reverse transcribed the entire isolated RNA, so it sequenced expressed TCRB transcripts. Sequenced by immunoSEQ multiplex PCR; TCRdb stores in-frame clones only, minus some. The sample has 150,000 to 200,000 clones; 63% are singletons. No antigens are known for them. Sequenced sample: naive CD4+ T cells from blood. The receptors derive from a man aged 25 to 40 with type 1 diabetes.

The chain recombines TRBV7-9 with TRBJ1-2; D is ambiguous. V was pared by 5 bases and J by 2 bases, with 9 bases between. The CDR3 is made up of 13 amino acids. CDR1 and CDR2 (germline): SEHNR, FQNEAQ (reference sequence). CDR3 DNA: TGTGCCAGCAGCGGGTCAACGAACTATGGCTACACCTTC. It encodes CASSGSTNYGYTF.

This clone was seen once. The V call is TRBV9, the J call TRBJ1-2; D uncertain. Deletions cut 2 bases from V and 4 bases from J, with 21 bases between. The CDR3 covers 17 residues. The germline V gene has CDR1 SGDLS and CDR2 YYNGEE. The CDR3 DNA reads TGTGCCAGCAGCGTTGCCCCCTCCGAGACGGAACTCTATGGCTACACCTTC. Its translation: CASSVAPSETELYGYTF.

V and J are TRBV9 and TRBJ1-2; no reliable D call. The CDR3 has 12 amino acids. From germline, CDR1 is SGDLS and CDR2 YYNGEE. V lost 5 bases and J lost 1, with 6 bases in between. CDR3: CASSPFNYGYTF. The CDR3 coding sequence is TGTGCCAGCAGTCCATTTAACTATGGCTACACCTTC.

The rearrangement links TRBV29-1 to TRBJ1-2; 7 positions match TRBD1. The germline CDR1 and CDR2 sequences are SQVTM and ANQGSEA. CDR3 length: 13 amino acids. The junction had 7 bases not matched to a gene; V was cut back by 6 bases and J by 3 bases. CDR3 in amino acids: CSVAGTAHYGYTF. DNA of the CDR3: TGCAGCGTAGCCGGGACAGCACACTATGGCTACACCTTC. The full variable domain, in which reference TRBV29-1 and TRBJ1-2 provide the parts outside the CDR3, is SAVISQKPSRDICQRGTSLTIQCQVDSQVTMMFWYRQQPGQSLTLIATANQGSEATYESGFVIDKFPISRPNLTFSTLTVSNMSPEDSSIYLCSVAGTAHYGYTFGSGTRLTVV.

This clone was counted a few times. The rearrangement links TRBV28 to TRBJ2-2; D remains unclear. Germline V gives CDR1 MDHEN, CDR2 SYDVKM. The CDR3 spans 16 residues. The V end lost 7 bases, the J end lost 4 bases, and 19 bases lay between the germline ends. This CDR3 reads CASTGTGPTPTGELFF. CDR3 nucleotides: TGTGCCAGCACCGGAACCGGTCCAACACCCACCGGGGAGCTGTTTTTT.